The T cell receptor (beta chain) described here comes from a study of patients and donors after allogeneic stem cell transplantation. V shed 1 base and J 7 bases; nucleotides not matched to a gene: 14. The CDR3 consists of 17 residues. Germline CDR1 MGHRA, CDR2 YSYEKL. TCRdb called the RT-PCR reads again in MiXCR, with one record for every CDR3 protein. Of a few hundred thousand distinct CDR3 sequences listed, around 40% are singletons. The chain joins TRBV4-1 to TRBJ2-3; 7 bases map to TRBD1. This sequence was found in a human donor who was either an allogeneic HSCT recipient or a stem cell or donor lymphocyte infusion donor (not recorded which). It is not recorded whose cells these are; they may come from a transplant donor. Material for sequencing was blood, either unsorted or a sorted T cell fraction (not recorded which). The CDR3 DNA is TGCGCCAGCAGCCAAGGCCCTCCGGGACAGAGGCTTCATACGCAGTATTTT. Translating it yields CASSQGPPGQRLHTQYF.